This T cell receptor beta chain was retrieved from a study of blood T cell repertoires in COVID-19. On the study more broadly: Both acute and convalescent COVID-19 samples were obtained from the United States, Italy and Spain.

Those who participated ranged in age from roughly 18 to 95 years and resided in some 24 US areas. What the recovered Cohort 3 donors had was two negative PCRs, clearance, or symptom resolution. CDR3 length: 17 residues. CDR1 and CDR2 from the germline V gene are SEHNR and FQNEAQ (reference sequence). V trimming: 2 bases; J trimming: 3 bases; junction bases outside the gene matches: 12. Original processing methods: Amplification with reference gene primers provided the estimates of nucleated cell counts. Using immunoSEQ multiplex PCR, the repertoire was profiled, and TCRdb retains in-frame clones only, with some absent. Clone size and V and J calls were adopted from that table, with D and trimming inferred from the DNA. The sample lists around 300,000 clones, roughly 85% occurring once.

The V call is TRBV7-9, the J call TRBJ1-1; 7 bases fit TRBD1. This receptor was obtained from a woman aged 45-65 years who had recovered from COVID-19. Material: PBMCs or T cells enriched from blood (not recorded which). For the CDR3, the DNA is TGTGCCAGCAGCTTACCGCCCGGGGACAGTGGGTACACTGAAGCTTTCTTT. Protein product: CASSLPPGDSGYTEAFF.